The clone carrying this T cell receptor (beta chain) was recorded many times. The V segment lost 9 bases and the J segment 5 bases; nucleotides outside the gene matches: 9. The CDR3 contains 15 residues. This sample is part of a study of T cells in Graves' hyperthyroidism and ophthalmopathy. Amplified TCR beta CDR3 regions came from RNA transcripts. The HTBI primer set was used in a first-round RT-PCR of the TCR CDR3. TCRdb recomputed calls from the multiplex PCR reads with MiXCR, one row per CDR3 protein. The sample has 620,000 or so distinct CDR3 sequences; around 13% are singletons. The sequence came from a woman between 50 and 59 years old with Graves' ophthalmopathy. The chain couples TRBV12-3 or TRBV12-4 to TRBJ2-3; 12 bases line up with TRBD2. The source material was blood. CDR3 amino acids: CASCMRLAGEDTQYF. CDR3 coding DNA: TGTGCCAGTTGTATGCGACTAGCGGGAGAAGATACGCAGTATTTT.